These 5 T cell receptor beta chains came from one sample sequenced in a study of cytomegalovirus exposure and HLA in healthy donors. Researchers ran the PCR with 60 Vbeta and 13 Jbeta primers. Clones were read by immunoSEQ multiplex PCR, and TCRdb kept only the in-frame ones, dropping some. The sample lists more than 130,000 clones, roughly four fifths occurring once. The material sequenced was PBMCs. The receptors were sampled from a woman in her forties or fifties in good health and CMV-seronegative.

This chain connects TRBV4-2 to TRBJ2-3, with 11 bases matching TRBD2. The V segment lost 4 bases and the J segment 3 bases; nucleotides outside the gene matches: 3. This CDR3 is 15 amino acids long. The germline V gene has CDR1 LGHNA and CDR2 YNFKEQ. CDR3 amino acids: CASSPGLAATDTQYF. The CDR3 nucleotides read TGTGCCAGCAGCCCGGGACTAGCGGCGACAGATACGCAGTATTTT.

The V and J genes are TRBV7-3 and TRBJ2-5, with TRBD2 matching over 12 bases. This CDR3 contains 16 residues. The ends lost 5 bases at V and 2 bases at J; junction bases unmatched: 6. Germline-derived CDR1 and CDR2 are SGHTA and FQGTGA. The CDR3 sequence: CASSPSTSGGQETQYF. The CDR3 DNA follows: TGTGCCAGCAGCCCATCGACTAGCGGGGGACAAGAGACCCAGTACTTC.

V is TRBV12-5 and J is TRBJ2-1; TRBD1 might be the D (6 bases). V lost 1 base and J lost 7, with 11 bases in between. Germline CDR1 is LGHNT and CDR2 is FRNRAP. CDR3 size: 14 residues. CDR3 sequence: CASGLDRATNEQFF. CDR3 nucleotide sequence: TGTGCTAGTGGTTTGGACAGGGCCACAAATGAGCAGTTCTTC.

This clone is labeled as medium-sized. This chain links TRBV6-4 with TRBJ2-1, with 7 bases that match TRBD1. The CDR3 runs 16 residues. The trim removed 2 bases at V and 0 bases at J, leaving 4 bases unmatched. Germline-derived CDR1 and CDR2 are MRHNA and SNTAGT. This CDR3 reads CASSDGQESSYNEQFF. Written as DNA, the CDR3 is TGTGCCAGCAGTGACGGACAGGAGAGCTCCTACAATGAGCAGTTCTTC.

The J gene is TRBJ1-1, the V gene TRBV27; D perhaps matches TRBD1 (6 bases). V lost 5 bases to trimming and J lost 5 bases, with 15 bases between them. The CDR3 runs 14 residues. CDR1 is MNHEY and CDR2 is SMNVEV in the germline V gene (reference sequence). CDR3 bases: TGTGCCAGCAGTAAGGGACAAGGTTGGACTGAAGCTTTCTTT. Translating it yields CASSKGQGWTEAFF.